The 32 T cell receptor beta chains presented below share a single source sample, sequenced in a study of radiotherapy plus CTLA-4 blockade in lung cancer. The method was immunoSEQ multiplex PCR; TCRdb's version includes in-frame clones alone and lacks a portion of them. Here the sample spans some 38,000 clones, 70% to 75% being singletons. Sample: peripheral blood, taken from a patient treated with radiotherapy plus ipilimumab. Source of these receptors: a human donor with non-small cell lung cancer who had stable disease on radiotherapy plus ipilimumab.

The genes are TRBV11-2 and TRBJ2-2; D is uncertain. V lost 1 base and J 2 bases, leaving 11 bases between the germline ends. Germline V gene lookup returns CDR1 SGHAT and CDR2 FQNNGV. The length of the CDR3 is 16 residues. The CDR3 loop is CASSLGRLLNTGELFF. The CDR3 DNA sequence: TGTGCCAGCAGCTTAGGCCGACTTCTAAACACCGGGGAGCTGTTTTTT. Together with reference TRBV11-2 and TRBJ2-2, the CDR3 gives the full variable domain: EAGVAQSPRYKIIEKRQSVAFWCNPISGHATLYWYQQILGQGPKLLIQFQNNGVVDDSQLPKDRFSAERLKGVDSTLKIQPAKLEDSAVYLCASSLGRLLNTGELFFGEGSRLTVL.

The J gene is TRBJ1-1, the V gene TRBV7-2; no clear D. V lost 7 bases to trimming and J lost 9 bases, with 12 bases between them. This CDR3 is built from 11 residues. CDR1 SGHTA and CDR2 FQGNSA come from the germline V gene. For the CDR3, the DNA is TGTGCCAGCACCTGGAGGTTACAAGCTTTCTTT. It codes for CASTWRLQAFF.

This clone has a single count. The chain has TRBV4-1 and TRBJ2-1, with TRBD2 matching 7 bases. Germline V gene data show CDR1 as MGHRA and CDR2 as YSYEKL. The CDR3 is 15 amino acids. The V gene end was trimmed by 6 bases and the J gene end by 3 bases; junction bases not matched to a gene: 8. CDR3 DNA sequence: TGCGCCAGCAGTCCGGGGGAGGGATTCTACAATGAGCAGTTCTTC. It specifies CASSPGEGFYNEQFF.

The chain couples TRBV7-8 to TRBJ2-1; 13 bases match TRBD2. V shed 5 bases and J 7 bases; nucleotides not matched to a gene: 5. The CDR3 consists of 15 residues. Germline CDR1 and CDR2: SGHVS and FQNEAQ. CDR3 protein: CASSPTSGGANEQFF. The CDR3 DNA reads as TGTGCCAGCAGCCCAACTAGCGGGGGGGCGAATGAGCAGTTCTTC.

The gene calls are TRBV2 and TRBJ1-5; D gene unclear. The CDR3 loop spans 15 amino acids. V was cut by 5 bases and J by 0 bases, with 11 bases left in between. The germline gives CDR1 SNHLY, CDR2 FYNNEI. CDR3: CASSFDGYSNQPQHF. In DNA form, the CDR3 reads TGTGCCAGCAGTTTCGACGGGTATAGCAATCAGCCCCAGCATTTT.

The chain couples TRBV7-3 to TRBJ2-2, with 8 positions matching TRBD1. J lost 5 bases, V lost 4 bases, and 9 bases had no gene match. Germline CDR1 SGHTA, CDR2 FQGTGA. The CDR3 contains 16 residues. The CDR3 sequence: CASSSPDRAQTGELFF. CDR3 DNA sequence: TGTGCCAGCAGCTCGCCGGACAGGGCACAAACCGGGGAGCTGTTTTTT.

The V gene is TRBV27, the J gene TRBJ2-7, with D possibly called TRBD1 or TRBD2 (5 bases each). CDR3 length equals 15 residues. Germline V gene lookup returns CDR1 MNHEY and CDR2 SMNVEV (reference sequence). V lost 5 bases to trimming and J lost 4 bases, with 18 bases between them. The CDR3 nucleotides read TGTGCCAGCAGTCCCGGGACGCCTGAGGCGTACGAGCAGTACGTC. Translating it yields CASSPGTPEAYEQYV.

This clone occurred a few times. This rearrangement joins TRBV18 to TRBJ1-2; no definite D call. The ends were cut back, 5 bases at V and 7 bases at J, with 14 bases in the middle. This CDR3 has 13 residues. The V gene's germline CDR1 is KGHSH and CDR2 LQKENI. Written as DNA, the CDR3 is TGTGCCAGCTCAGCGGCGGGGATTGGTGGCTACACCTTC. Residues: CASSAAGIGGYTF. Full variable domain (remainder filled in from reference TRBV18 and TRBJ1-2): NAGVMQNPRHLVRRRGQEARLRCSPMKGHSHVYWYRQLPEEGLKFMVYLQKENIIDESGMPKERFSAEFPKEGPSILRIQQVVRGDSAAYFCASSAAGIGGYTFGSGTRLTVV.

The chain links TRBV5-4 to TRBJ1-2, with D perhaps matching TRBD1 (5 bases). CDR1 and CDR2 (germline): SGHNT, YYREEE (reference sequence). Trimming pared 0 bases from V and 4 bases from J, leaving 7 bases between. The CDR3 has 13 amino acids. The CDR3 protein is CASSLEQGYGYTF. The DNA for the CDR3 is TGTGCCAGCAGCTTGGAGCAGGGCTATGGCTACACCTTC. Looking up the rest from reference TRBV5-4 and TRBJ1-2 gives the full variable domain: ETGVTQSPTHLIKTRGQQVTLRCSSQSGHNTVSWYQQALGQGPQFIFQYYREEENGRGNFPPRFSGLQFPNYSSELNVNALELDDSALYLCASSLEQGYGYTFGSGTRLTVV.

This clone was observed once. V is TRBV7-2 and J is TRBJ1-6, with D possibly matching TRBD1 (6 bases). Germline assignment: CDR1 SGHTA and CDR2 FQGNSA. V was clipped by 4 bases and J by 0 bases, with 16 bases between them. The CDR3 is 18 residues long. The CDR3 DNA sequence: TGTGCCAGCAGCTCAGCTCTACAGGGAGGCTCCTATAATTCACCCCTCCACTTT. Its translation: CASSSALQGGSYNSPLHF.

This chain joins TRBV2 and TRBJ1-2; D not certain. This CDR3 region has 13 residues. Trimming left V 3 bases short and J 3 bases short, with 8 bases between. Germline V lookup: CDR1 SNHLY, CDR2 FYNNEI. The CDR3 reads CASSDWVDYGYTF. CDR3 DNA: TGTGCCAGCAGTGACTGGGTAGACTATGGCTACACCTTC.

This chain joins TRBV2 and TRBJ1-2; possible D gene TRBD1, 5 bases. V was shortened by 6 bases and J by 4 bases, with 15 bases between the two germline ends. Germline CDR1 and CDR2: SNHLY and FYNNEI. The CDR3 covers 14 residues. The CDR3: CASRFGGAGYGYTF. The CDR3, as DNA: TGTGCCAGCAGGTTCGGCGGGGCTGGCTATGGCTACACCTTC. The full variable domain, in which reference TRBV2 and TRBJ1-2 provide the parts outside the CDR3, is EPEVTQTPSHQVTQMGQEVILRCVPISNHLYFYWYRQILGQKVEFLVSFYNNEISEKSEIFDDQFSVERPDGSNFTLKIRSTKLEDSAMYFCASRFGGAGYGYTFGSGTRLTVV.

In its sample, this clone is medium-sized. The chain joins TRBV6-4 to TRBJ2-2, with 11 bases lining up with TRBD2. There are 18 residues in the CDR3. The germline V gene has CDR1 MRHNA and CDR2 SNTAGT. Trimming at V came to 4 bases and at J to 1 base, leaving 8 bases not matched to a gene. This CDR3 reads CASSAGTSGGQNTGELFF. In DNA form, the CDR3 reads TGTGCCAGCAGTGCTGGAACTAGCGGGGGCCAGAACACCGGGGAGCTGTTTTTT.

The chain has TRBV2 and TRBJ1-1; D is undetermined. This CDR3 has 14 amino acids. Germline-derived CDR1 and CDR2 are SNHLY and FYNNEI. Trimming took 8 bases from V and 5 from J, leaving 18 bases between them. The CDR3 protein is CASGQQLWETEAFF. The CDR3 DNA is TGTGCCAGCGGGCAACAGTTGTGGGAGACTGAAGCTTTCTTT.

J is TRBJ1-4 and V is TRBV5-1; no reliable D call. Germline V gene data show CDR1 as SGHRS and CDR2 as YFSETQ. CDR3 length: 15 amino acids. Deletions cut 0 bases from V and 4 bases from J, with 10 bases between. CDR3 in DNA: TGCGCCAGCAGCTTGGGGGGTTCTGGTAATGAAAAACTGTTTTTT. The encoded protein is CASSLGGSGNEKLFF.

The chain couples TRBV28 to TRBJ1-2; tentatively, D is TRBD1 (5 bases). CDR1 and CDR2 (germline): MDHEN, SYDVKM. Trimming cost V 1 base and J 5 bases, with 11 bases left between them. The CDR3 is 14 amino acids. In DNA, the CDR3 is TGTGCCAGCAGTTTATTCGGGGGGGGGTATGGCTACACCTTC. It codes for CASSLFGGGYGYTF.

The V and J genes are TRBV7-7 and TRBJ2-5, with D possibly matching TRBD1 (5 bases). V gave up 4 bases and J gave up 6 bases, with 12 bases separating them. Germline-derived CDR1 and CDR2 are SSHAT and FNYEAQ (reference sequence). The CDR3 runs 13 residues. CDR3 coding DNA: TGTGCCAGCAGCTCAGACAGCGCAAAGACCCAGTACTTC. This sequence encodes CASSSDSAKTQYF. The whole variable domain, filled in from reference TRBV7-7 and TRBJ2-5, reads GAGVSQSPRYKVTKRGQDVTLRCDPISSHATLYWYQQALGQGPEFLTYFNYEAQPDKSGLPSDRFSAERPEGSISTLTIQRTEQRDSAMYRCASSSDSAKTQYFGPGTRLLVL.

V and J are TRBV9 and TRBJ1-3; a weak D match, TRBD1 (6 bases). The germline V and J ends were trimmed by 3 bases and 3 bases, with 10 bases remaining between them. CDR1 is SGDLS and CDR2 is YYNGEE in the germline V gene. CDR3 length: 14 amino acids. CDR3 protein: CASSGGARGNTIYF. The CDR3 DNA reads as TGTGCCAGCAGCGGGGGGGCGCGTGGAAACACCATATATTTT.

The chain carries TRBV9 and TRBJ1-1; D perhaps matches TRBD1 (5 bases). The CDR3 covers 14 residues. Deletions cut 4 bases from V and 6 bases from J, with 16 bases between. Germline V CDR1 and CDR2: SGDLS, YYNGEE. The CDR3 sequence: CASSIGDVEPEAFF. CDR3 DNA sequence: TGTGCCAGCAGCATCGGGGACGTAGAACCTGAAGCTTTCTTT.

The chain joins TRBV18 to TRBJ2-7, with a tentative D call TRBD1 (5 bases). The CDR3 has 13 residues. With 3 bases removed from V and 6 bases from J, the gap between germline ends came to 12 bases. Germline lookup yields CDR1 KGHSH and CDR2 LQKENI. In DNA, the CDR3 is TGTGCCAGCTCACCGATTCAGGGTGCCGAGCAGTACGTC. It translates to CASSPIQGAEQYV.

The gene calls are TRBV21-1 and TRBJ1-1. TRBV21-1 is a pseudogene segment. The CDR3 sequence is 17 residues long. CDR3 sequence reads: CASSPGMEETMNTEAFF. DNA for the CDR3: TGTGCCAGCAGCCCCGGGATGGAGGAGACCATGAACACTGAAGCTTTCTTT.

The chain is built from TRBV7-3 and TRBJ2-5; D unresolved. CDR3 length equals 16 residues. V was clipped by 0 bases and J by 5 bases, with 16 bases between them. Germline CDR1 SGHTA, CDR2 FQGTGA. CDR3 sequence: CASSLTGSPSKETQYF. The CDR3 DNA is TGTGCCAGCAGCTTAACAGGGTCACCGTCTAAGGAGACCCAGTACTTC.

Sample share makes this clone medium-sized. This chain uses TRBV27 with TRBJ1-2; 9 bases line up with TRBD1. Germline assignment: CDR1 MNHEY and CDR2 SMNVEV (reference sequence). Unmatched junction bases numbered 11, after V lost 4 bases and J lost 8 bases. This CDR3 region has 15 residues. As DNA, the CDR3 is TGTGCCAGCAGTTCCCCGGACAGGGGAAGTCGGGGCTACACCTTC. Its protein product is CASSSPDRGSRGYTF.

The chain joins TRBV10-1 to TRBJ2-2, with 9 bases that match TRBD1. CDR3 length equals 15 residues. Germline V lookup: CDR1 WNHNN, CDR2 SYGVQD (reference sequence). Trimming took 8 bases from V and 6 from J; bases not matched to a gene: 10. The CDR3 nucleotides read TGCGCCAGCGGGCGGGGACAGGGAGGACCCGGGGAGCTGTTTTTT. Translated: CASGRGQGGPGELFF.

The rearrangement uses TRBV28 and TRBJ1-2, with D possibly being TRBD1 (5 bases). CDR3 length: 14 residues. V lost 4 bases and J lost 5, with 14 bases in between. Germline V CDR1 and CDR2: MDHEN, SYDVKM. The CDR3 nucleotides read TGTGCCAGCAGTTCGACGGGGCAGATATATGGCTACACCTTC. This translates into CASSSTGQIYGYTF.

The rearrangement uses TRBV28 and TRBJ2-1; D call uncertain. V shed 7 bases and J shed 6 bases, with 13 bases lying between them. CDR1 and CDR2 (germline): MDHEN, SYDVKM. This CDR3 region has 13 residues. CDR3: CASTNPVGNEQFF. The CDR3 DNA reads TGTGCCAGCACCAACCCGGTAGGCAATGAGCAGTTCTTC.

This clone has just one count. CDR3 DNA: TGCAGCGTTGACAGGGGGCCATACGAGCAGTACTTC. This gives the protein CSVDRGPYEQYF. The V and J genes are TRBV29-1 and TRBJ2-7; 8 bases fit TRBD1. Germline V gives CDR1 SQVTM, CDR2 ANQGSEA. The CDR3 spans 12 residues. V lost 3 bases and J lost 4; bases outside the gene matches: 2.

The chain links TRBV5-1 to TRBJ2-4; TRBD1 aligns across 8 bases. V trimming: 2 bases; J trimming: 13 bases; junction bases outside the gene matches: 5. Germline CDR1 and CDR2: SGHRS and YFSETQ. CDR3 length equals 12 residues. The DNA for the CDR3 is TGCGCCAGCAGCTTCCAGGGGGCGGAACAGTACTTC. Amino acids: CASSFQGAEQYF.

This chain uses TRBV6-5 with TRBJ1-2, with 8 bases aligning to TRBD1. V shed 10 bases and J 5 bases; nucleotides not matched to a gene: 12. Germline assignment: CDR1 MNHEY and CDR2 SVGAGI. The CDR3 contains 14 residues. CDR3 loop: CATSGTGGFYGYTF. CDR3 bases: TGTGCCACCTCCGGGACAGGAGGTTTTTATGGCTACACCTTC.

The V gene is TRBV6-1, the J gene TRBJ1-5; TRBD1 agrees at 7 bases. Looked up from germline, CDR1 is MNHNS and CDR2 is SASEGT. Unmatched junction bases numbered 6, after V lost 7 bases and J lost 0 bases. The CDR3 consists of 15 residues. CDR3 DNA sequence: TGTGCCAGCACCAGGGGGGATCTTAGCAATCAGCCCCAGCATTTT. Protein sequence: CASTRGDLSNQPQHF.

The V call is TRBV6-5, the J call TRBJ1-1, with 8 bases identical to TRBD1. The CDR3 totals 14 residues. Per the germline V gene, CDR1 is MNHEY and CDR2 is SVGAGI. With V trimmed by 5 bases and J by 5 bases, 7 bases remained unmatched. The CDR3 DNA reads TGTGCCAGCAGTCTGACAGGGGCGCGGACTGAAGCTTTCTTT. It codes for CASSLTGARTEAFF.

V gene TRBV10-1 combines with J gene TRBJ2-5, with D hard to call. The J call may not be correct, given that the DNA end is closer to TRBJ2-7. The CDR3 totals 14 residues. The germline gives CDR1 WNHNN, CDR2 SYGVQD (reference sequence). The CDR3 coding sequence is TGCGCCAGCAGTGAGTTGGCAGGCCCCTACGAGCAGTACTTC. Amino acids: CASSELAGPYEQYF.